One sample yielded the 12 T cell receptor beta chains listed below, sequenced in a study of graft-versus-host responses after intestinal transplantation (dated by TCRdb to 2020 to 2023). The label giving this sample's time point can be read as: cells obtained before transplantation from donor or recipient. The method was the immunoSEQ multiplex PCR assay. As stored in TCRdb, this immuneACCESS dataset retains in-frame rearrangements with V and J assigned. A fraction of the clones does not appear; measured against another copy, unresolved V genes explain less than half of the discrepancy, and the remainder lacks a known reason. Recorded for this sample are around 90,000 clones; about 93% of them occurred a single time. The ten largest clones take up less than 0.5% of the sample. No antigen has been identified for these receptors. Sequenced here: unstimulated CD8+ T cells sorted from spleen or lymph node cells, sampled before intestinal transplant. The receptors shown here come from a human donor who received an intestinal transplant.

This clone was counted a single time. The V gene is TRBV28, the J gene TRBJ2-2, with D maybe TRBD2 (6 bases). V lost 5 bases and J lost 7, with 23 bases in between. Per germline, CDR1 MDHEN and CDR2 SYDVKM. CDR3 length: 17 amino acids. The CDR3 reads CASSPSLAWNVGGELFF. The CDR3 DNA reads as TGTGCCAGCAGTCCCTCACTAGCCTGGAATGTAGGCGGGGAGCTGTTTTTT.

This clone was seen just once. The chain couples TRBV13 to TRBJ2-5, with D hard to call. V was shortened by 1 base and J by 5 bases, with 5 bases between the two germline ends. The CDR3 length is 12 residues. Germline CDR1 and CDR2: PRHDT and FYEKMQ (reference sequence). The CDR3 loop reads CASSLVGETQYF. The CDR3 DNA sequence: TGTGCCAGCAGCTTAGTCGGGGAGACCCAGTACTTC.

J is TRBJ1-1 and V is TRBV19, with D unresolved. The ends were cut back, 8 bases at V and 2 bases at J, with 12 bases in the middle. The CDR3 extends over 13 amino acids. Germline V gives CDR1 LNHDA, CDR2 SQIVND (reference sequence). CDR3 sequence reads: CASAALPNTEAFF. The CDR3 DNA reads TGTGCCAGTGCGGCTCTGCCTAACACTGAAGCTTTCTTT.

The chain links TRBV19 to TRBJ1-1; D unresolved. V lost 1 base, J lost 7 bases, and 4 bases lay in between. Germline V gene lookup returns CDR1 LNHDA and CDR2 SQIVND (reference sequence). This CDR3 region has 11 residues. CDR3: CASSIGSEAFF. The CDR3 DNA is TGTGCCAGTAGTATAGGGAGTGAAGCTTTCTTT. The full variable domain, completed using reference TRBV19 and TRBJ1-1, is DGGITQSPKYLFRKEGQNVTLSCEQNLNHDAMYWYRQDPGQGLRLIYYSQIVNDFQKGDIAEGYSVSREKKESFPLTVTSAQKNPTAFYLCASSIGSEAFFGQGTRLTVV.

The chain recombines TRBV7-9 with TRBJ2-3; 10 nucleotides align to TRBD1. Trimming took 4 bases from V and 4 from J; bases not matched to a gene: 5. In germline, CDR1 is SEHNR, CDR2 FQNEAQ (reference sequence). This CDR3 has 15 residues. The CDR3 region has the DNA TGTGCCAGCAGCTACGGGACAGGGGCCCCAGATACGCAGTATTTT. This encodes CASSYGTGAPDTQYF.

The chain couples TRBV27 to TRBJ1-2; the match to TRBD1 covers 11 bases. Per the germline V gene, CDR1 is MNHEY and CDR2 is SMNVEV (reference sequence). CDR3 length: 16 amino acids. V lost 0 bases, J lost 6 bases, and 6 bases stayed unmatched. The CDR3 DNA reads as TGTGCCAGCAGTTTATCCGCTGGGGACAGGGGGAATGGCTACACCTTC. This translates into CASSLSAGDRGNGYTF.

This chain links TRBV9 with TRBJ1-1; 10 nucleotides match TRBD1. After removal of 4 bases from V and 3 bases from J, the junction contained 9 bases not matched to a gene. The CDR3 runs to 16 residues. In germline, CDR1 is SGDLS, CDR2 YYNGEE. CDR3 in DNA: TGTGCCAGCAGCCCCCAGACAGGGGGCAAGGACACTGAAGCTTTCTTT. Translating gives CASSPQTGGKDTEAFF.

This clone came up once. The chain combines TRBV9 with TRBJ2-7; 10 positions agree with TRBD2. The CDR3 extends over 18 amino acids. V trimming: 0 bases; J trimming: 2 bases; junction bases outside the gene matches: 11. Germline V gene lookup returns CDR1 SGDLS and CDR2 YYNGEE. DNA of the CDR3: TGTGCCAGCAGCGTAGGTCCTAGCGGGGGACCGAATACCTACGAGCAGTACTTC. Protein sequence: CASSVGPSGGPNTYEQYF.

This clone appeared once. The chain combines TRBV13 with TRBJ2-2; D perhaps matches TRBD2 (5 bases). This CDR3 comprises 14 residues. Germline V gives CDR1 PRHDT, CDR2 FYEKMQ (reference sequence). V was trimmed by 0 bases and J by 6 bases, leaving 8 bases between them. CDR3 sequence (DNA): TGTGCCAGCAGCTTAGGCCCGGGGTCCGGGGAGCTGTTTTTT. Encoded protein: CASSLGPGSGELFF.

V and J are TRBV28 and TRBJ2-7, with D uncertain. The CDR3 runs 14 residues. Germline CDR1 is MDHEN and CDR2 is SYDVKM. The V gene lost 4 bases and the J gene lost 2 bases, with 12 bases spanning the gap. CDR3 loop: CASSSLGLAYEQYF. DNA for the CDR3: TGTGCCAGCAGTTCCCTAGGTCTAGCCTACGAGCAGTACTTC.

This rearrangement joins TRBV5-5 to TRBJ2-7; D is perhaps TRBD1 (6 bases). Per the germline V gene, CDR1 is SGHKS and CDR2 is YYEKEE (reference sequence). This CDR3 region has 13 residues. Trimming removed 4 bases at V and 3 bases at J, with 11 bases between. Here the CDR3 reads CASSLGTYYEQYF. CDR3 sequence (DNA): TGTGCCAGCAGCCTAGGGACATACTACGAGCAGTACTTC. Using reference TRBV5-5 and TRBJ2-7 for the parts outside the CDR3, the full variable domain is DAGVTQSPTHLIKTRGQQVTLRCSPISGHKSVSWYQQVLGQGPQFIFQYYEKEERGRGNFPDRFSARQFPNYSSELNVNALLLGDSALYLCASSLGTYYEQYFGPGTRLTVT.

This clone was found once. The chain employs TRBV4-1 and TRBJ2-1, with a possible D match to TRBD2 (5 bases). With 4 bases removed from V and 0 bases from J, the gap between germline ends came to 10 bases. The V gene's germline CDR1 is MGHRA and CDR2 YSYEKL. The length of the CDR3 is 15 residues. CDR3 region: CASSRGVSSYNEQFF. CDR3 sequence (DNA): TGCGCCAGCAGCCGGGGAGTCTCCTCCTACAATGAGCAGTTCTTC.